This entry concerns a single T cell receptor (beta chain). Its antigen is undetermined. J was trimmed by 5 bases and V by 6 bases; bases with no gene match: 7. The CDR3 covers 14 residues. Germline-derived CDR1 and CDR2 are MNHEY and SMNVEV (reference sequence). The entry originates in a study of radiotherapy plus CTLA-4 blockade in lung cancer. Regarding the study as a whole: Once radiotherapy plus ipilimumab had been given, TCR clones derived from tumor expanded in blood.

Sequenced by immunoSEQ multiplex PCR; TCRdb stores in-frame clones only, minus some. The sample has 40,000 to 60,000 clones; less than 90% are singletons. The chain joins TRBV27 to TRBJ2-5; 9 bases match TRBD1. The receptor's source is a human donor with non-small cell lung cancer that progressed on radiotherapy plus ipilimumab. Some clones in this sample may be carry-over from other donors' samples. Sequenced material: peripheral blood, taken from a patient treated with radiotherapy plus ipilimumab. The CDR3 spells CASRLDRGRETQYF. For the CDR3, the DNA is TGTGCCAGCAGATTGGACAGGGGTAGGGAGACCCAGTACTTC.